A selection of T cell receptor beta chains follows, all from one sample in a study of shared clonotypes between healthy human individuals. Only in-frame clones appear in the TCRdb table, and some are missing; sequencing was by immunoSEQ multiplex PCR. This sample has some 1,600,000 clones; roughly 98% occur once, and the top ten carry less than 0.55%. The sequenced material came from naive CD4+ T cells sorted from blood. These receptors were obtained from a man aged 30 to 39 in good health. CDR3s include the opening cysteine and the closing phenylalanine or tryptophan. The order of the fields is clone size, V gene, D gene, J gene, CDR3 DNA, CDR3 protein. A D gene is named only where the DNA matches it firmly. Expanded clones are given a class, and other clones once, few, many or no size at all.

.	TRBV30	.	TRBJ1-2	TGTGCCTGGAGCAGAACTCGGGGCTACACCTTC	CAWSRTRGYTF
once	TRBV5-1	TRBD2	TRBJ2-1	TGCGCCAGCAGCCCGATAGCGGGAGGGAACTACAATGAGCAGTTCTTC	CASSPIAGGNYNEQFF
.	TRBV11-2	.	TRBJ2-7	TGTGCCAGCAGCTTAGGGGCCTCCGGCTACGAGCAGTACTTC	CASSLGASGYEQYF
.	TRBV7-9	.	TRBJ2-5	TGTGCCAGCAGCTCTCCCGCAGGGCCCCAGTACTTC	CASSSPAGPQYF
.	TRBV6-5	.	TRBJ1-2	TGTGCCAGCAGGGAAAGGGGGAGCTATGGCTACACCTTC	CASRERGSYGYTF
.	TRBV18	.	TRBJ2-5	TGTGCCAGCTCACCACTCGGGGTGGAGACCCAGTACTTC	CASSPLGVETQYF
.	TRBV10-3	TRBD2	TRBJ2-2	TGTGCCACAACCCCCGGGACTAGCGGGAGGGCCATCACCGGGGAGCTGTTTTTT	CATTPGTSGRAITGELFF
.	TRBV28	.	TRBJ2-7	TGTGCCAGCAGTTCTCCCGACCCAGGGGTAGCGGAACTCTACGAGCAGTACTTC	CASSSPDPGVAELYEQYF
.	TRBV10-2	TRBD2	TRBJ2-7	TGCGCCAGCAGTGGACTAGCGGGAGAAAAGCGTGCCTACGAGCAGTACTTC	CASSGLAGEKRAYEQYF
.	TRBV19	.	TRBJ1-1	TGTGCCAGTAGTATCACCCCTGCCAACACTGAAGCTTTCTTT	CASSITPANTEAFF
.	TRBV21-1	.	TRBJ2-3	TGTGCCAGCAGCACCGGACTAGCGGGAGGCTGCACAGATACGCAGTATTTT	CASSTGLAGGCTDTQYF
.	TRBV4-3	TRBD2	TRBJ2-1	TGCGCCAGCTCCCGACTAGCGAGCACTGAGCAGTTCTTC	CASSRLASTEQFF
.	TRBV11-2	TRBD1	TRBJ2-5	TGTGCCAGCAGCACGCGGACAGGGATGTGGGAGACCCAGTACTTC	CASSTRTGMWETQYF
.	TRBV30	.	TRBJ2-7	TGTGCCTGGAGTAGGCGGGACGGATACGAGCAGTACTTC	CAWSRRDGYEQYF
.	TRBV10-1	.	TRBJ2-1	TGCGCCAGCAGTGAACCGGGCGTCAGGTACAATGAGCAGTTCTTC	CASSEPGVRYNEQFF
.	TRBV5-1	TRBD1	TRBJ2-3	TGCGCCAGCAGCTCATCGGGACAGGCATTTAACACAGATACGCAGTATTTT	CASSSSGQAFNTDTQYF
.	TRBV19	TRBD1	TRBJ2-2	TGCCGGGACAGGGGTCCCGGGGAGCTGTTTTTT	CRDRGPGELFF
.	TRBV30	TRBD2	TRBJ2-7	TGTGCCTGGAGCACAATATTAGCGGGAGCGTCCTACGAGCAGTACTTC	CAWSTILAGASYEQYF
.	TRBV20-1	.	TRBJ2-3	TGCAGTGCTCCGAGGGGAGATACGCAGTATTTT	CSAPRGDTQYF
.	TRBV5-1	.	TRBJ2-1	TGCGCCAGCAGCTTGGGGACCGGGGAAAGCAATGAGCAGTTCTTC	CASSLGTGESNEQFF